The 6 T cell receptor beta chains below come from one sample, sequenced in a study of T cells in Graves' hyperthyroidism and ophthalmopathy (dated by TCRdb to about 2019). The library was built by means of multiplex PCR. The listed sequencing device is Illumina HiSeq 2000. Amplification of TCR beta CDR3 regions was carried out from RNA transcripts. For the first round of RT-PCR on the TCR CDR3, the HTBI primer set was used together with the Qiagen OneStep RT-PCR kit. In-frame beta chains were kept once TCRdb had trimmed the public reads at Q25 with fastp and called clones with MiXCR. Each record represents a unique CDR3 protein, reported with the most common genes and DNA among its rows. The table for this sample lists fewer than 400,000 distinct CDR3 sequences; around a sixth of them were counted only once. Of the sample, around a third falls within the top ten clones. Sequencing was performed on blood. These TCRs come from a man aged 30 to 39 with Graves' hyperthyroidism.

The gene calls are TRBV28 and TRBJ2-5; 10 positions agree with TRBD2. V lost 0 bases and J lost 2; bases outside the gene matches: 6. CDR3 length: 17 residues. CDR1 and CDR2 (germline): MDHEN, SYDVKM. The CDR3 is CASSLWASGGYQETQYF. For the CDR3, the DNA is TGTGCCAGCAGTTTATGGGCTAGCGGGGGTTATCAAGAGACCCAGTACTTC. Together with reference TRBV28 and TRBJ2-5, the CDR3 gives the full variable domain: DVKVTQSSRYLVKRTGEKVFLECVQDMDHENMFWYRQDPGLGLRLIYFSYDVKMKEKGDIPEGYSVSREKKERFSLILESASTNQTSMYLCASSLWASGGYQETQYFGPGTRLLVL.

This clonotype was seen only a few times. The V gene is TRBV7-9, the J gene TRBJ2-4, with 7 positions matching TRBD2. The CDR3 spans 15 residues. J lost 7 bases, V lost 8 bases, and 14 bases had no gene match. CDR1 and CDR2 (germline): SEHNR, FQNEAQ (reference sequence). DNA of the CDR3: TGTGCCAGCGCTTACACGGCGAGGGGAGGGAACATTCAGTACTTC. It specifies CASAYTARGGNIQYF.

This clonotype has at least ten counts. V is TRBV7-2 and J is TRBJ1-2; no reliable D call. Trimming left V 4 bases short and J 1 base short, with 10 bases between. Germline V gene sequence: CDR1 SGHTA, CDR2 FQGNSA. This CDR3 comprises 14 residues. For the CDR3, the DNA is TGTGCCAGCAGCTCCCGACTACTTAACTATGGCTACACCTTC. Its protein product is CASSSRLLNYGYTF.

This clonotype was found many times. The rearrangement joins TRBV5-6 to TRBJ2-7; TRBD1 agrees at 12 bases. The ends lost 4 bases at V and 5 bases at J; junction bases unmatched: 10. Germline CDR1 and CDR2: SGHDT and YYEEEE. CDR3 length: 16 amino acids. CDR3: CASSPGTGGDLNEQYF. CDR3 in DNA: TGTGCCAGCAGCCCCGGGACAGGGGGCGACCTTAACGAGCAGTACTTC.

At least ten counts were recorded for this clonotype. The CDR3 sequence: CASSPWDRGAEAFF. The CDR3, as DNA: TGTGCCAGCTCACCCTGGGACAGGGGAGCTGAAGCTTTCTTT. The V call is TRBV18, the J call TRBJ1-1; 10 bases fit TRBD1. V lost 3 bases, J lost 6 bases, and 4 bases stayed unmatched. Germline V gene lookup returns CDR1 KGHSH and CDR2 LQKENI. This CDR3 has 14 residues. The full variable domain, in which reference TRBV18 and TRBJ1-1 provide the parts outside the CDR3, is NAGVMQNPRHLVRRRGQEARLRCSPMKGHSHVYWYRQLPEEGLKFMVYLQKENIIDESGMPKERFSAEFPKEGPSILRIQQVVRGDSAAYFCASSPWDRGAEAFFGQGTRLTVV.

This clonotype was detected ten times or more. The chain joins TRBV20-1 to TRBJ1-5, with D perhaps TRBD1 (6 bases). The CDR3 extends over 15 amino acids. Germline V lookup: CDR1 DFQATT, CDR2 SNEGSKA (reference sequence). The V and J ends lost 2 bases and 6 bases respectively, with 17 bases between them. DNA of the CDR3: TGCAGTGCTAGACCACCCGAGGGGGGTGGTCAGCCCCAGCATTTT. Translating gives CSARPPEGGGQPQHF.